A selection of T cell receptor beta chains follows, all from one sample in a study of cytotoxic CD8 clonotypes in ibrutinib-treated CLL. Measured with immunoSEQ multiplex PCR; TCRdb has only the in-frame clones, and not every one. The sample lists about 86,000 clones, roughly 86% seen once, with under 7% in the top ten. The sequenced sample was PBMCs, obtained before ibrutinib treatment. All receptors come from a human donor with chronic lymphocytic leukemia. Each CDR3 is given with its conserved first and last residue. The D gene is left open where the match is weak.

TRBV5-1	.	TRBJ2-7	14	TGCGCCAGCAGCCCCAGCGGTTCCTCCTACGAGCAGTACTTC	CASSPSGSSYEQYF
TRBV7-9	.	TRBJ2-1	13	TGTGCCAGCAGCTGGGACAATGCCAATGAGCAGTTCTTC	CASSWDNANEQFF
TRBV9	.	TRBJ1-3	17	TGTGCCAGCAGCGTAGACAGGTTCGGGGCCTCTGGAAACACCATATATTTT	CASSVDRFGASGNTIYF
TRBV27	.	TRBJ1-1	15	TGTGCCAGCAGTTATAACGATAGGGTGAACACTGAAGCTTTCTTT	CASSYNDRVNTEAFF
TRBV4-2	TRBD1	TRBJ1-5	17	TGTGCCAGCAGCCAAGAACAGGGGGCGCGGAGCAATCAGCCCCAGCATTTT	CASSQEQGARSNQPQHF
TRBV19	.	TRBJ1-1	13	TGTGCCAGTAGTATAGGTCGGAACACTGAAGCTTTCTTT	CASSIGRNTEAFF
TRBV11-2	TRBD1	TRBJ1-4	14	TGTGCCAGCAGCCTTGGGACAGGGAACGAAAAACTGTTTTTT	CASSLGTGNEKLFF
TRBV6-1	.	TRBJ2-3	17	TGTGCCAGCAGTGAAGTCTCGGTGACAGTCGGCACAGATACGCAGTATTTT	CASSEVSVTVGTDTQYF
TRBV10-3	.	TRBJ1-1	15	TGTGCCATCAGCCCATCCGGGGCGGGGAGCACTGAAGCTTTCTTT	CAISPSGAGSTEAFF
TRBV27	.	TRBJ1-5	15	TGTGCCAGCAGTTTAGTAGGACAGAGGAATCAGCCCCAGCATTTT	CASSLVGQRNQPQHF
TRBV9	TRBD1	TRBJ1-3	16	TGTGCCAGCAGATCAGGACAGGGGGCGCCGGGAAACACCATATATTTT	CASRSGQGAPGNTIYF
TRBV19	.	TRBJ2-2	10	TGTGCCAGTAACGGCGGGGAGCTGTTTTTT	CASNGGELFF
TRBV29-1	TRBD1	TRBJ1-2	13	TGCAGCGTAAAAAAAGGGGGCAGCTATGGCTACACCTTC	CSVKKGGSYGYTF
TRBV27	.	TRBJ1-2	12	TGTGCCAGCACCAATGGGGGTTATGGCTACACCTTC	CASTNGGYGYTF